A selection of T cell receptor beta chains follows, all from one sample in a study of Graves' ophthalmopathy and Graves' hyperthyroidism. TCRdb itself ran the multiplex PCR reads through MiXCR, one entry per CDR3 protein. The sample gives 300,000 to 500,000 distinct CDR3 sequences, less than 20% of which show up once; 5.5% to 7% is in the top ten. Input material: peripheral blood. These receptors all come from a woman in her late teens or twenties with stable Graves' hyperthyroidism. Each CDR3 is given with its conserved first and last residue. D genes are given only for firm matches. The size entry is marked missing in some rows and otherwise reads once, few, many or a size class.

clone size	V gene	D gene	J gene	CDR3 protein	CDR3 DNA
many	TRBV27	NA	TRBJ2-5	CASSSLGYQETQYF	TGTGCCAGCAGTTCACTGGGGTACCAAGAGACCCAGTACTTC
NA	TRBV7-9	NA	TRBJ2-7	CASSLAIAYEQYF	TGTGCCAGCAGCTTAGCGATTGCATACGAGCAGTACTTC
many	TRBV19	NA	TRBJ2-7	CASSFGLSYEQYF	TGTGCCAGTAGTTTCGGACTCTCCTACGAGCAGTACTTC
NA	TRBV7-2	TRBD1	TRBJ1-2	CASFRTGFSYGYTF	TGTGCCAGCTTTCGGACAGGGTTCTCCTATGGCTACACCTTC
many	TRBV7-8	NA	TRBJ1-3	CASSFPGNTIYF	TGTGCCAGCAGCTTCCCAGGAAACACCATATATTTT
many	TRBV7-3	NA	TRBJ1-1	CASSGVSAEAFF	TGTGCCAGCAGCGGGGTGTCGGCTGAAGCTTTCTTT
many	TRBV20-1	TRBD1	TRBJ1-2	CSAREQGVYGYTF	TGCAGTGCTAGAGAGCAGGGGGTCTATGGCTACACCTTC
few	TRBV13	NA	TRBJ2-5	CASSLGEAETQYF	TGTGCCAGCAGCTTGGGGGAGGCGGAGACCCAGTACTTC
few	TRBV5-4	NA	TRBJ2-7	CASSLGKGKSNSYEQYF	TGTGCCAGCAGCCTTGGGAAGGGGAAATCGAATTCCTACGAGCAGTACTTC
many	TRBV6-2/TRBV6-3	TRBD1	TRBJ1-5	CASTDRSNQPQHF	TGTGCCAGCACGGACAGGAGCAATCAGCCCCAGCATTTT
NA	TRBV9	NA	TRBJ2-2	CASSPRLAGELFF	TGTGCCAGCAGCCCCCGTCTAGCCGGGGAGCTGTTTTTT
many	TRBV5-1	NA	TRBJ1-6	CASSLAEDSPLHF	TGCGCCAGCAGCTTGGCCGAGGATTCACCCCTCCACTTT
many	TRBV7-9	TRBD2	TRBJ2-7	CASSHPVSGGQYF	TGTGCCAGCAGCCACCCTGTTTCGGGGGGACAGTACTTC
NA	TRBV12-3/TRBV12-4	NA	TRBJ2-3	CASSIRAADTQYF	TGTGCCAGCAGTATCCGGGCGGCAGATACGCAGTATTTT